This T cell receptor beta chain was recorded in a study of OX40 agonist ivuxolimab in advanced cancers. About the research overall: Clinicians treated patients with ivuxolimab, an agonistic anti-OX40 (CD134) antibody.

The CDR3 is 15 amino acids. The germline gives CDR1 LGHNA, CDR2 YNFKEQ. V shed 4 bases and J shed 4 bases, with 14 bases lying between them. Concerning this clone: Its antigen is unknown.

Generated by immunoSEQ multiplex PCR, the TCRdb table keeps only in-frame clones and is missing some. Among some 70,000 clones listed, about four fifths were seen once. General study points: Nonresponders, in some cases, also had low normalized T-cell clonal expansion.

V and J are TRBV4-2 and TRBJ1-5; D possibly corresponds to TRBD1 (5 bases). The sequencing used CD4+ or CD8+ T cells sorted from blood, collected in a trial of the OX40 agonist ivuxolimab. This receptor was identified in an adult with an advanced solid tumor such as melanoma, head and neck, liver or kidney cancer. The CDR3 DNA reads as TGTGCCAGCAGCCCACTCCGGGAGGGGAATCAGCCCCAGCATTTT. Residues: CASSPLREGNQPQHF.